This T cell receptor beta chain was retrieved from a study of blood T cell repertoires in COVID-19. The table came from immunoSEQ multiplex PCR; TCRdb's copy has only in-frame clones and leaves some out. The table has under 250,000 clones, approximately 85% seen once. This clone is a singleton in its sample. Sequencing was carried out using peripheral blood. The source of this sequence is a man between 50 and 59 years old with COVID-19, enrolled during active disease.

CDR3 bases: TGTGCCAGCAGTTTATCGAGGGTTTTGAACACTGAAGCTTTCTTT. Translating it yields CASSLSRVLNTEAFF. The chain carries TRBV27 and TRBJ1-1; D remains unclear. CDR1 is MNHEY and CDR2 is SMNVEV in the germline V gene (reference sequence). V gave up 0 bases and J gave up 0 bases, with 8 bases separating them. CDR3 length: 15 residues.